This TCR beta chain was identified during a study of blood T cell repertoires in COVID-19. The overall study: Sources were T cells, B-cell-depleted T cells, or PBMCs; the material itself was cDNA or gDNA.

Per the original data handling: It was from reference gene primer amplification that nucleated cell counts were estimated. Profiled with immunoSEQ multiplex PCR; TCRdb holds only in-frame clones, not every one. The D gene and trimming were derived from the DNA, and the V and J assignments and clone size from that table. The sample includes 85,000 or so clones, roughly 88% of them seen just once. The germline V and J ends were trimmed by 3 bases and 6 bases, with 12 bases remaining between them. The CDR3 loop spans 13 amino acids. The germline V gene encodes CDR1 LGHDT and CDR2 YNNKEL (reference sequence).

The receptor comes from a man aged 45 to 65 with active or convalescent COVID-19. The rearrangement joins TRBV3-1 (or the pseudogene TRBV3-2) to TRBJ2-7; D possibly corresponds to TRBD1 (8 bases). The source material was peripheral blood. CDR3 region: CASSQDREGEQYF. The CDR3, as DNA: TGTGCCAGCAGCCAGGACAGGGAGGGCGAGCAGTACTTC.